What follows describes a single TCR beta chain. Its antigen remains unknown. TCRdb's table, derived via immunoSEQ multiplex PCR, lists solely in-frame clones and lacks some. This table has tens of thousands of clones, around nine tenths appearing once. This entry belongs to a study of a mutant IDH1 vaccine in newly diagnosed glioma. Across the study: In some groups vaccination began 4-6 weeks post-radiotherapy; others received it with temozolomide.

Described time point: week 35, safety follow-up. Doses consisted of 300 ug of mutant IDH1 20-mer peptide each, paired with topical imiquimod. This specimen consisted of PBMCs, obtained from a glioma patient whose treatment included an IDH1 peptide vaccine. The TCR comes from a man aged 25-45 years with glioma.

CDR3 bases: TGTGCCAGCAATGCTTACAGGGACCGTCAAGTTGGCTACACCTTC. It encodes CASNAYRDRQVGYTF. This chain connects TRBV28 to TRBJ1-2; D may be TRBD1 (6 bases). The V end was cut by 7 bases, the J end by 7 bases, with 22 bases between. The CDR3 loop spans 15 amino acids. Germline lookup yields CDR1 MDHEN and CDR2 SYDVKM.